A selection of T cell receptor beta chains follows, all from one sample in a study of blood T cell repertoires in COVID-19. The table came from immunoSEQ multiplex PCR; TCRdb's copy has only in-frame clones and leaves some out. The sample gives approximately 70,000 clones, about 86% of which show up once; 4.5% is in the top ten. Sample: peripheral blood. The receptors were sampled from a woman in her sixties with acute or convalescent COVID-19. CDR3s include the opening cysteine and the closing phenylalanine or tryptophan. The D gene is left open where the match is weak. Not every row has a clone size; where given, it reads once, few, many or a size class.

clone size: once; J gene: TRBJ2-1; V gene: TRBV2; D gene: TRBD2; CDR3 protein: CASSRTSGGANEQFF; CDR3 DNA: TGTGCCAGCAGCCGGACTAGCGGGGGGGCCAATGAGCAGTTCTTC
clone size: NA; J gene: TRBJ1-1; V gene: TRBV30; D gene: NA; CDR3 protein: CAWSVQQNTEAFF; CDR3 DNA: TGTGCCTGGAGTGTACAGCAGAACACTGAAGCTTTCTTT
clone size: once; J gene: TRBJ1-4; V gene: TRBV5-1; D gene: NA; CDR3 protein: CASSLMGSGTNEKLFF; CDR3 DNA: TGCGCCAGCAGCTTGATGGGTAGCGGAACTAATGAAAAACTGTTTTTT
clone size: NA; J gene: TRBJ2-1; V gene: TRBV5-4; D gene: NA; CDR3 protein: CASSSRGGYNEQFF; CDR3 DNA: TGTGCCAGCAGCTCAAGGGGGGGCTACAATGAGCAGTTCTTC
clone size: NA; J gene: TRBJ1-2; V gene: TRBV3-1/TRBV3-2; D gene: TRBD1; CDR3 protein: CASSHTGVKGYTF; CDR3 DNA: TGTGCCAGCAGCCATACAGGGGTAAAGGGCTACACCTTC
clone size: NA; J gene: TRBJ2-7; V gene: TRBV4-1; D gene: TRBD1; CDR3 protein: CASSPFTGGSYEQYF; CDR3 DNA: TGCGCCAGCAGCCCTTTTACAGGGGGCTCCTACGAGCAGTACTTC
clone size: NA; J gene: TRBJ1-1; V gene: TRBV7-3; D gene: NA; CDR3 protein: CASSLTSAKGGTEAFF; CDR3 DNA: TGTGCCAGCAGCTTAACGTCGGCGAAAGGGGGCACTGAAGCTTTCTTT
clone size: NA; J gene: TRBJ2-1; V gene: TRBV6-1; D gene: NA; CDR3 protein: CASSEKHRDKPFF; CDR3 DNA: TGTGCCAGCAGTGAAAAACACCGGGACAAACCGTTCTTC
clone size: few; J gene: TRBJ2-1; V gene: TRBV12-3/TRBV12-4; D gene: NA; CDR3 protein: CASSLAGGNEQFF; CDR3 DNA: TGTGCCAGCAGTTTAGCCGGGGGAAATGAGCAGTTCTTC
clone size: NA; J gene: TRBJ1-1; V gene: TRBV7-2; D gene: TRBD1; CDR3 protein: CASNPFELGTGRSFF; CDR3 DNA: TGTGCCAGCAACCCATTCGAACTCGGGACAGGGAGATCTTTCTTT
clone size: few; J gene: TRBJ2-5; V gene: TRBV4-1; D gene: NA; CDR3 protein: CASSQDQGGLYETQYF; CDR3 DNA: TGCGCCAGCAGCCAAGATCAGGGGGGTTTATATGAGACCCAGTACTTC
clone size: NA; J gene: TRBJ1-5; V gene: TRBV2; D gene: TRBD1; CDR3 protein: CASSSGTESNQPQHF; CDR3 DNA: TGTGCCAGCAGTTCCGGGACAGAAAGCAATCAGCCCCAGCATTTT
clone size: NA; J gene: TRBJ2-1; V gene: TRBV10-3; D gene: TRBD2; CDR3 protein: CAISGPGTINNEQFF; CDR3 DNA: TGTGCCATCAGTGGCCCCGGGACTATAAACAATGAGCAGTTCTTC
clone size: few; J gene: TRBJ2-7; V gene: TRBV6-6; D gene: NA; CDR3 protein: CASRASRGKGEQYF; CDR3 DNA: TGTGCCAGCAGAGCTTCCCGGGGGAAGGGCGAGCAGTACTTC
clone size: NA; J gene: TRBJ1-1; V gene: TRBV6-5; D gene: NA; CDR3 protein: CASSYSIAGKAFF; CDR3 DNA: TGTGCCAGCAGTTACTCGATTGCAGGAAAAGCTTTCTTT
clone size: NA; J gene: TRBJ1-1; V gene: TRBV7-9; D gene: NA; CDR3 protein: CASSLAQGEPPREAFF; CDR3 DNA: TGTGCCAGCAGCTTAGCCCAAGGTGAGCCCCCGAGGGAAGCTTTCTTT
clone size: NA; J gene: TRBJ2-2; V gene: TRBV11-2; D gene: NA; CDR3 protein: CASSPTENTGELFF; CDR3 DNA: TGTGCCAGCAGCCCGACAGAAAACACCGGGGAGCTGTTTTTT
clone size: NA; J gene: TRBJ1-2; V gene: TRBV7-8; D gene: NA; CDR3 protein: CASAPLGAGYTF; CDR3 DNA: TGTGCCAGCGCCCCTCTGGGGGCTGGCTACACCTTC
clone size: NA; J gene: TRBJ1-1; V gene: TRBV5-8; D gene: TRBD1; CDR3 protein: CASSRQGASNTEAFF; CDR3 DNA: TGTGCCAGCAGCCGCCAGGGGGCTTCGAACACTGAAGCTTTCTTT
clone size: NA; J gene: TRBJ2-4; V gene: TRBV3-1/TRBV3-2; D gene: NA; CDR3 protein: CASSPRGALNIQYF; CDR3 DNA: TGTGCCAGCAGCCCCCGGGGGGCTTTAAACATTCAGTACTTC
clone size: NA; J gene: TRBJ2-2; V gene: TRBV4-2; D gene: TRBD1; CDR3 protein: CASSQVQGDTGELFF; CDR3 DNA: TGTGCCAGCAGCCAAGTACAGGGGGACACCGGGGAGCTGTTTTTT
clone size: NA; J gene: TRBJ1-3; V gene: TRBV7-6; D gene: NA; CDR3 protein: CASSRGASASSGNTIYF; CDR3 DNA: TGTGCCAGCAGCCGGGGGGCCTCGGCGAGCTCTGGAAACACCATATATTTT
clone size: NA; J gene: TRBJ2-2; V gene: TRBV6-5; D gene: NA; CDR3 protein: CAVTEDLNTGELFF; CDR3 DNA: TGTGCCGTCACGGAGGACCTGAACACCGGGGAGCTGTTTTTT
clone size: NA; J gene: TRBJ1-2; V gene: TRBV6-5; D gene: TRBD1; CDR3 protein: CASQKAGTGSNGYTF; CDR3 DNA: TGTGCCAGCCAAAAAGCGGGGACAGGCAGTAATGGCTACACCTTC
clone size: NA; J gene: TRBJ1-4; V gene: TRBV3-1/TRBV3-2; D gene: NA; CDR3 protein: CASSQGYGGVDEKLFF; CDR3 DNA: TGTGCCAGCAGCCAAGGGTACGGCGGGGTGGACGAAAAACTGTTTTTT
clone size: few; J gene: TRBJ1-2; V gene: TRBV30; D gene: TRBD1; CDR3 protein: CAWSAGTGAFHGYTF; CDR3 DNA: TGTGCCTGGAGTGCCGGGACAGGGGCCTTTCATGGCTACACCTTC
clone size: NA; J gene: TRBJ1-3; V gene: TRBV5-1; D gene: TRBD1; CDR3 protein: CASSQNNGQGAYGNTIYF; CDR3 DNA: TGCGCCAGCAGCCAAAATAACGGACAGGGGGCTTATGGAAACACCATATATTTT
clone size: NA; J gene: TRBJ2-3; V gene: TRBV6-6; D gene: NA; CDR3 protein: CASSGGLDTDTQYF; CDR3 DNA: TGTGCCAGCAGCGGGGGGCTGGACACAGATACGCAGTATTTT
clone size: once; J gene: TRBJ1-6; V gene: TRBV11-2; D gene: NA; CDR3 protein: CASSLERSSYNSPLHF; CDR3 DNA: TGTGCCAGCAGCTTGGAGAGGAGCTCCTATAATTCACCCCTCCACTTT
clone size: NA; J gene: TRBJ1-4; V gene: TRBV5-1; D gene: TRBD1; CDR3 protein: CASSLVQGAEVNEKLFF; CDR3 DNA: TGCGCCAGCAGCTTGGTACAGGGGGCAGAGGTTAATGAAAAACTGTTTTTT
clone size: NA; J gene: TRBJ1-5; V gene: TRBV11-2; D gene: NA; CDR3 protein: CASSLASSNQPQHF; CDR3 DNA: TGTGCCAGCAGCTTAGCCAGTAGCAATCAGCCCCAGCATTTT
clone size: many; J gene: TRBJ1-1; V gene: TRBV20-1; D gene: NA; CDR3 protein: CSAPGIPEAFF; CDR3 DNA: TGCAGTGCTCCAGGGATCCCTGAAGCTTTCTTT
clone size: NA; J gene: TRBJ2-1; V gene: TRBV3-1/TRBV3-2; D gene: NA; CDR3 protein: CASSPRAGSHNEQFF; CDR3 DNA: TGTGCCAGCAGCCCCCGGGCGGGGTCCCACAATGAGCAGTTCTTC
clone size: NA; J gene: TRBJ2-5; V gene: TRBV5-6; D gene: NA; CDR3 protein: CASSLAQGTQETQYF; CDR3 DNA: TGTGCCAGCAGCTTGGCCCAGGGGACGCAAGAGACCCAGTACTTC
clone size: NA; J gene: TRBJ1-4; V gene: TRBV14; D gene: TRBD1; CDR3 protein: CASSPRLTGIPTNEKLFF; CDR3 DNA: TGTGCCAGCAGCCCCCGATTGACAGGGATCCCAACTAATGAAAAACTGTTTTTT
clone size: once; J gene: TRBJ2-1; V gene: TRBV5-1; D gene: TRBD2; CDR3 protein: CASSRIAGGLNEQFF; CDR3 DNA: TGCGCCAGCAGTCGGATAGCGGGGGGGCTAAATGAGCAGTTCTTC
clone size: NA; J gene: TRBJ2-1; V gene: TRBV11-2; D gene: NA; CDR3 protein: CASSSRGTYYNEQFF; CDR3 DNA: TGTGCCAGCAGCTCCAGGGGAACTTACTACAATGAGCAGTTCTTC
clone size: NA; J gene: TRBJ2-3; V gene: TRBV5-6; D gene: NA; CDR3 protein: CASSLATATDTQYF; CDR3 DNA: TGTGCCAGCAGCTTGGCGACAGCCACAGATACGCAGTATTTT
clone size: NA; J gene: TRBJ2-2; V gene: TRBV10-2; D gene: TRBD1; CDR3 protein: CASSDLPGQGDTGELFF; CDR3 DNA: TGCGCCAGCAGTGATCTTCCGGGACAGGGGGACACCGGGGAGCTGTTTTTT
clone size: NA; J gene: TRBJ2-2; V gene: TRBV6-5; D gene: NA; CDR3 protein: CASKRGSNTGELFF; CDR3 DNA: TGTGCCAGCAAAAGGGGTAGTAACACCGGGGAGCTGTTTTTT
clone size: few; J gene: TRBJ1-2; V gene: TRBV9; D gene: TRBD1; CDR3 protein: CASSPQQGDGYTF; CDR3 DNA: TGTGCCAGCAGCCCGCAACAGGGGGATGGCTACACCTTC
clone size: NA; J gene: TRBJ2-2; V gene: TRBV19; D gene: TRBD1; CDR3 protein: CASSGTVEAGELFF; CDR3 DNA: TGTGCCAGTAGTGGGACAGTGGAGGCCGGGGAGCTGTTTTTT